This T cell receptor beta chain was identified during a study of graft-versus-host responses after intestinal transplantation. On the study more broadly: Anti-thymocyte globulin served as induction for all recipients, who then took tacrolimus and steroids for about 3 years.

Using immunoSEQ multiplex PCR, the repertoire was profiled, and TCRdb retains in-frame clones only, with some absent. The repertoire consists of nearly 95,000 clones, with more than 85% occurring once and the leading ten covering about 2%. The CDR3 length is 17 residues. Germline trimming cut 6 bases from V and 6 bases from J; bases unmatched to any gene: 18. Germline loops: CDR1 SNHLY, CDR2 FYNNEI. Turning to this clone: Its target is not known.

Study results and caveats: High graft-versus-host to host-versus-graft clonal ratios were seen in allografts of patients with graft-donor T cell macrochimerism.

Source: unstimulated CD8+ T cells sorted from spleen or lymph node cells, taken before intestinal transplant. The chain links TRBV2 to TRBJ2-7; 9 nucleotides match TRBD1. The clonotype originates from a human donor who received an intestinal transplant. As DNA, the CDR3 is TGTGCCAGCAGCGAACAGTCAACCGGGACAGGGTCCCTCGAGCAGTACTTC. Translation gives CASSEQSTGTGSLEQYF.